These T cell receptor beta chains were read from a single sample in a study of T cell responses to AZD1222 COVID-19 vaccine. This table comes from immunoSEQ multiplex PCR, and its TCRdb copy is limited to in-frame clones, with some not included. This sample carries some 150,000 clones, roughly 94% of them seen once, and the ten largest clones take around 4%. This sample comprised peripheral blood, obtained on day 0 of MenACWY control vaccination. These receptor sequences come from an adult in good health. CDR3s include the opening cysteine and the closing phenylalanine or tryptophan. A D gene is named only where the DNA matches it firmly. Not every row has a clone size; where given, it reads once, few, many or a size class.

NA TRBJ1-5 TRBV30 NA TGTGCCTGGAGTACAACAGGGCAGGGGACGCCCCAGCATTTT CAWSTTGQGTPQHF
NA TRBJ1-2 TRBV9 NA TGTGCCAGCAGCGTAGCTGAGGCAGGCGGCTACACCTTC CASSVAEAGGYTF
NA TRBJ1-5 TRBV6-1 NA TGTGCCAGCAGTGAAGTACGACGGTCGAATCAGCCCCAGCATTTT CASSEVRRSNQPQHF
TRBD1 TRBJ2-7 TRBV19 NA TGTGCCAGTAGTATCGCAACAGGGGCCCAGTCCTACGAGCAGTACTTC CASSIATGAQSYEQYF
TRBD1 TRBJ1-4 TRBV6-5 few TGTGCCAGCAGAGGGACAGGGGGACAGGAAAAACTGTTTTTT CASRGTGGQEKLFF
TRBD2 TRBJ2-2 TRBV4-3 NA TGCGCCAGCAGCCAAGATCTCGGTAGCGGGAGTACCGGGGAGCTGTTTTTT CASSQDLGSGSTGELFF
NA TRBJ1-5 TRBV7-2 NA TGTGCCAGCAGCTTAGCGTGGCCCCGCCCGGGGGGCAATCAGCCCCAGCATTTT CASSLAWPRPGGNQPQHF
NA TRBJ2-5 TRBV29-1 NA TGCAGCGTTGATGGGAAGGGCAGGGCCGAGACCCAGTACTTC CSVDGKGRAETQYF
NA TRBJ2-1 TRBV7-9 NA TGTGCCAGCAGCCTACAGGGACGTGGGGGAGAGGATGAGCAGTTCTTC CASSLQGRGGEDEQFF
NA TRBJ2-1 TRBV15 NA TGTGCCACCAGCAGAGAGTCCCCGACTAGTGGTGGGAATGAGCAGTTCTTC CATSRESPTSGGNEQFF
NA TRBJ1-1 TRBV5-1 NA TGCGCCAGCAGCTTCGCCAGGACGAACACTGAAGCTTTCTTT CASSFARTNTEAFF